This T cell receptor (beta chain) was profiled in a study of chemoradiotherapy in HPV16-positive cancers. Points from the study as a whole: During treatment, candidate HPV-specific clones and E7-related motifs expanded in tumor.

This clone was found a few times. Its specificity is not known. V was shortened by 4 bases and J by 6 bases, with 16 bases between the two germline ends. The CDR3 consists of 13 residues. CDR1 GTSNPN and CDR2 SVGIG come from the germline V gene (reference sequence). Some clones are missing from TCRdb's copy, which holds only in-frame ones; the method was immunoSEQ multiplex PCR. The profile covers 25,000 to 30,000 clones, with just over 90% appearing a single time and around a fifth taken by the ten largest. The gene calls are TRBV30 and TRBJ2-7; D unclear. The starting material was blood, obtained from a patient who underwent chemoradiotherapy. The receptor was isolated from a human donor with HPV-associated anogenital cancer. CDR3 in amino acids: CAWTPWAVGEQYF. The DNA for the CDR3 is TGTGCCTGGACTCCCTGGGCAGTAGGCGAGCAGTACTTC.